One sample yielded the 7 T cell receptor beta chains listed below, sequenced in a study of T-cell reconstitution after alpha-beta-depleted transplantation in children. The TCRbeta library incorporated unique molecular identifiers. TCRdb processed the PCR reads anew with MiXCR; each CDR3 protein has one entry. The repertoire has around 960,000 distinct CDR3 sequences, about 29% of them found once; the top ten carry over 25%. The sample here was PBMCs, mostly from graft donor cells, taken 360 days after TCRalphabeta/CD19-depleted stem cell transplant. The receptors here all came from a boy in the first two years of life who had a stem cell transplant for SCID, so the T cells may come from the graft donor.

V gene TRBV25-1 combines with J gene TRBJ2-6; D is ambiguous. Germline loops: CDR1 MGHDK, CDR2 SYGVNS. Trimming took 4 bases from V and 10 from J, leaving 23 bases between them. The CDR3 runs to 17 residues. The CDR3 loop reads CASSADLALSAVNVLTF. Here the CDR3 DNA reads TGTGCCAGCAGTGCCGATTTAGCTTTATCCGCAGTGAACGTCCTGACTTTC.

The genes are TRBV2 and TRBJ2-7; 8 positions agree with TRBD1. Germline trimming cut 8 bases from V and 2 bases from J; bases unmatched to any gene: 5. This CDR3 spans 13 amino acids. Germline assignment: CDR1 SNHLY and CDR2 FYNNEI. The CDR3 DNA follows: TGTGCCAGCGGCCGGGACAGGACCTACGAGCAGTACTTC. Protein product: CASGRDRTYEQYF.

This clonotype has a handful of counts. The J gene is TRBJ1-1, the V gene TRBV20-1, with D unclear. Per germline, CDR1 DFQATT and CDR2 SNEGSKA (reference sequence). This CDR3 is built from 13 residues. Trimming removed 1 base from V and 5 bases from J, with 11 bases in between. The CDR3 DNA is TGCAGTGCTAGAGCGTGGGGTACGACTGAAGCTTTCTTT. The encoded protein is CSARAWGTTEAFF.

V usage is TRBV2 and J usage is TRBJ2-5; no clear D. Germline V CDR1 and CDR2: SNHLY, FYNNEI. This CDR3 has 14 residues. V was cut by 6 bases and J by 1 base, with 12 bases left in between. CDR3: CASRGYTPQETQYF. The CDR3 coding sequence is TGTGCCAGCAGGGGATACACACCCCAAGAGACCCAGTACTTC. The full variable domain, in which reference TRBV2 and TRBJ2-5 provide the parts outside the CDR3, is EPEVTQTPSHQVTQMGQEVILRCVPISNHLYFYWYRQILGQKVEFLVSFYNNEISEKSEIFDDQFSVERPDGSNFTLKIRSTKLEDSAMYFCASRGYTPQETQYFGPGTRLLVL.

This clonotype was found many times. The chain is built from TRBV7-3 and TRBJ2-6; either TRBD1 or TRBD2 may fit D (5 bases each). Trimming shortened V by 1 base and J by 0 bases, and 16 bases separated the two germline ends. CDR1 and CDR2 from the germline V gene are SGHTA and FQGTGA. The CDR3 has 19 amino acids. The CDR3 DNA reads as TGTGCCAGCAGCTTAATGGGGGTACCACTATCCTCTGGGGCCAACGTCCTGACTTTC. This translates into CASSLMGVPLSSGANVLTF.

There are many counts of this clonotype. J is TRBJ2-7 and V is TRBV14, with a weak D call TRBD1 (5 bases). The CDR3 contains 15 residues. Trimming removed 1 base from V and 3 bases from J, with 13 bases in between. CDR1 is SGHDN and CDR2 is FVKESK in the germline V gene. DNA for the CDR3: TGTGCCAGCAGCCAAGGGTTTACAGGCGGCTACGAGCAGTACTTC. This sequence encodes CASSQGFTGGYEQYF.

The chain links TRBV12-3 or TRBV12-4 to TRBJ1-4, with TRBD1 as a possible D gene (5 bases). The CDR3 contains 16 residues. V lost 3 bases and J lost 8, with 19 bases in between. CDR3 coding DNA: TGTGCCAGCAGTTTGTGGGACGCCAGGCTCGAGGAAAAACTGTTTTTT. Translating it yields CASSLWDARLEEKLFF.